This TCR beta chain comes out of a study of shared clonotypes between healthy human individuals. V dropped 0 bases and J dropped 6 bases, with 9 bases sitting between them. The CDR3 length is 13 residues. Germline V gene data show CDR1 as SGHAT and CDR2 as FQNNGV. Selected positively for CCR7 and CD45RO-negative, naive CD8 cells excluded terminally differentiated effector memory CD45RA+ cells. This clone was picked up a small number of times. Antigen: not known. It was across several immunoSEQ plates that each subset's genomic DNA was evenly split. Assay: immunoSEQ multiplex PCR; the TCRdb copy retains only in-frame clones and omits some. The sample gives about 680,000 clones, around 92% of which show up once; about a quarter is in the top ten. Overall study findings and caveats: Clonotype sharing levels among donors were expected to vary with sequencing depth.

Sequenced material: naive CD8+ T cells sorted from blood. The gene calls are TRBV11-2 and TRBJ2-7; D call uncertain. This receptor was taken from a man aged 25-45 years in good health. The DNA of the CDR3 is TGTGCCAGCAGCTTAGAAACGGGTCCCGAGCAGTACTTC. It yields the protein CASSLETGPEQYF.